Sequencing of this TCR beta chain was carried out in a study of blood T cell repertoires in COVID-19. The wider study: Both acute and convalescent COVID-19 samples were obtained from the United States, Italy and Spain. Nucleic acid was either cDNA or gDNA, and it came from T cells, B-cell-depleted T cells, or PBMCs.

Using immunoSEQ multiplex PCR, the repertoire was profiled, and TCRdb retains in-frame clones only, with some absent. There are hundreds of thousands of clones in the sample; 85% occur only once, and 9.1% lies in the top ten. Germline values: CDR1 KGHSH, CDR2 LQKENI. There are 13 residues in the CDR3. The V and J ends lost 4 bases and 3 bases respectively, with 9 bases between them. Only one count was recorded for this clone. Participants were aged 18 to 89 years from around 25 US areas. Grouping used clinical history reported by participants in a survey and questionnaire. The TCR was taken from a woman between 50 and 59 years old with acute COVID-19. The sample comprised PBMCs or T cells enriched from blood (not recorded which). The V and J genes are TRBV18 and TRBJ1-2; tentatively, D is TRBD1 (5 bases). CDR3 residues: CASSQSQDYGYTF. Written as DNA, the CDR3 is TGTGCCAGCTCACAATCACAGGACTATGGCTACACCTTC.